Shown below are 22 T cell receptor beta chains from a single sample sequenced in a study of blood T cell repertoires in COVID-19. Repertoires were generated with immunoSEQ multiplex PCR, while TCRdb's copy carries only in-frame clones and drops some. The sample shows 150,000 to 200,000 clones, 70% to 90% of them seen only once. Sequencing used peripheral blood. The origin of the receptors is a man older than 75 with COVID-19, enrolled during active disease.

The chain couples TRBV28 to TRBJ1-5; no clear D gene. The germline gives CDR1 MDHEN, CDR2 SYDVKM. V was cut by 6 bases and J by 7 bases, with 13 bases left in between. The CDR3 contains 13 residues. CDR3 DNA: TGTGCCAGCAGGATCGGCAATAGCCAGCCCCAGCATTTT. This codes for CASRIGNSQPQHF.

The chain has TRBV5-5 and TRBJ1-2, with D unclear. The length of the CDR3 is 15 residues. V shed 1 base and J shed 0 bases, with 10 bases lying between them. Germline V gene lookup returns CDR1 SGHKS and CDR2 YYEKEE (reference sequence). This chain's CDR3 is CASSLSEASNYGYTF. CDR3 nucleotide sequence: TGTGCCAGCAGCTTGTCAGAGGCCTCTAACTATGGCTACACCTTC. Combining the CDR3 with reference TRBV5-5 and TRBJ1-2 gives the whole variable domain DAGVTQSPTHLIKTRGQQVTLRCSPISGHKSVSWYQQVLGQGPQFIFQYYEKEERGRGNFPDRFSARQFPNYSSELNVNALLLGDSALYLCASSLSEASNYGYTFGSGTRLTVV.

The rearrangement uses TRBV7-2 and TRBJ1-5; 10 bases are a match to TRBD1. CDR1 and CDR2 from the germline V gene are SGHTA and FQGNSA. The V gene end was trimmed by 5 bases and the J gene end by 4 bases; junction bases not matched to a gene: 5. The CDR3 runs to 15 residues. As DNA, the CDR3 is TGTGCCAGCAGCCAAGACAGGGGGCGTAATCAGCCCCAGCATTTT. Translated, it gives CASSQDRGRNQPQHF.

A single count supports this clone. The chain links TRBV5-1 to TRBJ1-5; D unresolved. V lost 1 base and J lost 0, with 17 bases in between. CDR1 is SGHRS, CDR2 YFSETQ, per germline. This CDR3 has 18 residues. CDR3 residues: CASSLRPPTVNSNQPQHF. The CDR3, as DNA: TGCGCCAGCAGCTTGCGCCCCCCTACAGTTAATAGCAATCAGCCCCAGCATTTT.

This chain uses TRBV4-1 with TRBJ2-7, with 7 bases that match TRBD2. V lost 2 bases, J lost 2 bases, and 15 bases stayed unmatched. Germline lookup yields CDR1 MGHRA and CDR2 YSYEKL. The CDR3 extends over 18 amino acids. DNA of the CDR3: TGCGCCAGCAGCCAACACCACACTAGCGCCGGGGCGGCCTACGAGCAGTACTTC. Protein sequence: CASSQHHTSAGAAYEQYF.

This chain connects TRBV5-1 to TRBJ2-2; D call uncertain. From germline, CDR1 is SGHRS and CDR2 YFSETQ. Trimming removed 0 bases from V and 0 bases from J, with 6 bases in between. This CDR3 contains 15 residues. The CDR3 sequence is CASSLVLANTGELFF. The CDR3 DNA follows: TGCGCCAGCAGCTTGGTTCTAGCGAACACCGGGGAGCTGTTTTTT.

This chain uses TRBV5-4 with TRBJ2-3, with 9 positions matching TRBD1. In germline, CDR1 is SGHNT, CDR2 YYREEE (reference sequence). The CDR3 extends over 14 amino acids. V shed 3 bases, J shed 4 bases, and the junction held 3 bases outside the gene matches. The CDR3 bases are TGTGCCAGCAGCTCACAGGGGGCTTCAGATACGCAGTATTTT. Its protein product is CASSSQGASDTQYF.

This chain uses TRBV27 with TRBJ2-7; tentative D call: TRBD2 (6 bases). This CDR3 is built from 14 residues. Germline V gives CDR1 MNHEY, CDR2 SMNVEV (reference sequence). V shed 2 bases and J shed 5 bases, with 13 bases lying between them. Written as DNA, the CDR3 is TGTGCCAGCAGTTTAAAGGGACTTGGCGACGAGCAGTACTTC. It specifies CASSLKGLGDEQYF.

This chain joins TRBV2 and TRBJ1-6; TRBD1 might be the D (6 bases). The V gene's germline CDR1 is SNHLY and CDR2 FYNNEI. The CDR3 runs 13 residues. Trimming shortened V by 7 bases and J by 7 bases, and 11 bases separated the two germline ends. The CDR3 spells CASTGQPNSPLHF. The CDR3 DNA reads as TGTGCCAGCACAGGACAGCCCAATTCACCCCTCCACTTT.

The chain recombines TRBV5-4 with TRBJ1-1, with 8 nucleotides matching TRBD1. J lost 1 base, V lost 5 bases, and 10 bases had no gene match. The CDR3 is 16 residues long. The germline V gene has CDR1 SGHNT and CDR2 YYREEE (reference sequence). The CDR3 here is CASSLPRTGTNTEAFF. DNA for the CDR3: TGTGCCAGCAGTTTGCCCCGGACAGGGACGAACACTGAAGCTTTCTTT.

The V call is TRBV13, the J call TRBJ2-1; the match to TRBD2 covers 8 bases. CDR1 and CDR2 (germline): PRHDT, FYEKMQ (reference sequence). V shed 3 bases, J shed 6 bases, and the junction held 7 bases outside the gene matches. The CDR3 consists of 15 residues. This CDR3 reads CASSFYGGAVNEQFF. The CDR3 nucleotides are TGTGCCAGCAGCTTCTACGGGGGGGCCGTCAATGAGCAGTTCTTC.

The rearrangement joins TRBV7-8 to TRBJ2-1, with 13 bases lining up with TRBD2. Losses at the gene ends were 3 bases for V and 0 bases for J; bases not matched to a gene: 2. This CDR3 contains 17 residues. From germline, CDR1 is SGHVS and CDR2 FQNEAQ. The CDR3, as DNA: TGTGCCAGCAGCTTGACTAGCGGGGGGTCCTCCTACAATGAGCAGTTCTTC. This codes for CASSLTSGGSSYNEQFF. The whole variable domain, remainder taken from reference TRBV7-8 and TRBJ2-1, is GAGVSQSPRYKVAKRGQDVALRCDPISGHVSLFWYQQALGQGPEFLTYFQNEAQLDKSGLPSDRFFAERPEGSVSTLKIQRTQQEDSAVYLCASSLTSGGSSYNEQFFGPGTRLTVL.

V gene TRBV27 combines with J gene TRBJ1-2, with TRBD1 as a possible D gene (6 bases). Looked up from germline, CDR1 is MNHEY and CDR2 is SMNVEV (reference sequence). The CDR3 extends over 15 amino acids. Trimming left V 6 bases short and J 4 bases short, with 18 bases between. CDR3 DNA: TGTGCCAGCAGGACACCCGGGACAAGGGGCTATGGCTACACCTTC. Residues: CASRTPGTRGYGYTF.

V is TRBV28 and J is TRBJ1-5; D is unclear. Germline assignment: CDR1 MDHEN and CDR2 SYDVKM. The CDR3 loop spans 17 amino acids. V was clipped by 8 bases and J by 9 bases, with 29 bases between them. CDR3 region: CASGGPSSWGGLMPQHF. The CDR3 bases are TGTGCCAGCGGAGGACCGTCAAGTTGGGGTGGGCTGATGCCCCAGCATTTT.

J is TRBJ2-7 and V is TRBV2; TRBD1 aligns across 8 bases. Germline CDR1 is SNHLY and CDR2 is FYNNEI. The CDR3 has 15 amino acids. V gave up 3 bases and J gave up 4 bases; unmatched junction bases: 8. The CDR3 spells CASSDTGTGIYEQYF. In DNA form, the CDR3 reads TGTGCCAGCAGTGATACAGGGACAGGTATTTACGAGCAGTACTTC.

The rearrangement joins TRBV18 to TRBJ1-2; the match to TRBD1 covers 7 bases. This CDR3 is built from 15 residues. J was trimmed by 3 bases and V by 6 bases; bases with no gene match: 10. Germline CDR1 KGHSH, CDR2 LQKENI. CDR3 protein: CASSQDLTGYYGYTF. The DNA for the CDR3 is TGTGCCAGCTCGCAGGATTTGACAGGGTACTATGGCTACACCTTC.

The rearrangement joins TRBV28 to TRBJ2-5, with 12 bases that match TRBD2. Germline loops: CDR1 MDHEN, CDR2 SYDVKM. The CDR3 spans 15 residues. The trim removed 6 bases at V and 7 bases at J, leaving 9 bases unmatched. The CDR3, as DNA: TGTGCCAGCAGCGGGACTAGCGGGCGAGGGGGGACCCAGTACTTC. Amino acid sequence: CASSGTSGRGGTQYF.

V gene TRBV18 combines with J gene TRBJ2-2; D is ambiguous. Germline V lookup: CDR1 KGHSH, CDR2 LQKENI. Trimming removed 2 bases at V and 5 bases at J, with 12 bases between. There are 15 residues in the CDR3. The CDR3, as DNA: TGTGCCAGCTCACCATCAGTCTCGACAACCGGGGAGCTGTTTTTT. Protein sequence: CASSPSVSTTGELFF.

The CDR3 protein is CATSDFQGPGELFF. The CDR3 nucleotides are TGTGCCACCAGTGATTTTCAGGGTCCCGGGGAGCTGTTTTTT. The chain uses TRBV24-1 and TRBJ2-2; D is perhaps TRBD1 (5 bases). V was shortened by 1 base and J by 6 bases, with 8 bases between the two germline ends. The CDR3 has 14 amino acids. The germline V gene encodes CDR1 KGHDR and CDR2 SFDVKD.

CDR3 bases: TGTGCCAGCAGCGTAGAGAGGCGGGGCTCAGATACGCAGTATTTT. Its translation: CASSVERRGSDTQYF. This sequence joins TRBV9 and TRBJ2-3, with D possibly matching TRBD2 (6 bases). CDR3 length equals 15 residues. Germline CDR1 and CDR2: SGDLS and YYNGEE. The V end lost 0 bases, the J end lost 4 bases, and 12 bases lay between the germline ends.

This clone showed up just a few times. The CDR3 DNA reads TGTGCCAGCAGTTACGGGACTCCGTTTACGCGGAGCTCCTATAATTCACCCCTCCACTTT. This sequence encodes CASSYGTPFTRSSYNSPLHF. This chain links TRBV28 with TRBJ1-6, with D maybe TRBD1 (5 bases). The CDR3 has 20 residues. Trimming stripped 4 bases from V and 0 bases from J, with 22 bases between. Germline V gene data show CDR1 as MDHEN and CDR2 as SYDVKM.

The rearrangement links TRBV5-1 to TRBJ1-4, with 8 bases aligning to TRBD1. The germline V gene has CDR1 SGHRS and CDR2 YFSETQ. The CDR3 has 16 amino acids. Trimming at V came to 5 bases and at J to 6 bases, leaving 12 bases not matched to a gene. The CDR3 loop is CASRRMQGAMHEKLFF. For the CDR3, the DNA is TGCGCCAGCAGACGAATGCAGGGGGCGATGCATGAAAAACTGTTTTTT.